The present T cell receptor (beta chain) was sequenced within a study of cytomegalovirus exposure and HLA in healthy donors. Study observations and caveats: The study flagged about 150 TCR beta chains as cytomegalovirus-associated.

This PCR relied on a set of 60 Vbeta primers and 13 Jbeta primers. The repertoire was sequenced with immunoSEQ multiplex PCR; TCRdb's copy has only in-frame clones and lacks some. The table has 95,000 to 100,000 clones, approximately 80% seen once. This clone was seen only a few times. The antigen remains undetermined. Sample: PBMCs. The receptor was isolated from a female donor in good health and CMV-seronegative.

This chain's CDR3 is CASSLNRIYGYTF. In DNA form, the CDR3 reads TGTGCCAGCAGCTTGAACAGGATCTATGGCTACACCTTC. The chain is built from TRBV5-4 and TRBJ1-2; the D gene is possibly TRBD1 (5 bases). CDR3 length: 13 residues. Looked up from germline, CDR1 is SGHNT and CDR2 is YYREEE (reference sequence). Between the trimmed V and J ends, which lost 1 base and 4 bases, there was a span of 8 bases. The full variable domain, in which reference TRBV5-4 and TRBJ1-2 provide the parts outside the CDR3, is ETGVTQSPTHLIKTRGQQVTLRCSSQSGHNTVSWYQQALGQGPQFIFQYYREEENGRGNFPPRFSGLQFPNYSSELNVNALELDDSALYLCASSLNRIYGYTFGSGTRLTVV.